A selection of T cell receptor beta chains follows, all from one sample in a study of regulatory T cells in long-lasting Graves disease. One entry per CDR3 protein, called by TCRdb with MiXCR from the multiplex PCR reads. Of more than 400,000 distinct CDR3 sequences in the sample, around 15% were seen once. This sample also belongs to another study, concerning T cells in Graves' hyperthyroidism and ophthalmopathy.

This material consisted of peripheral blood mononuclear cells (PBMCs), taken at new diagnosis, from a patient treated with antithyroid drugs. The receptors shown here come from a man aged 35 to 55 with Graves disease. Each CDR3 is given with its conserved first and last residue. D genes are given only for firm matches. The size of a clone is reported for some rows only, either as once, few or many, or as a class for expanded clones.

J,V,D,size,DNA,CDR3
TRBJ2-1,TRBV5-1,.,few,TGCGCCAGCAGCTTGGCACTAGCCTCCTACAATGAGCAGTTCTTC,CASSLALASYNEQFF
TRBJ2-7,TRBV15,TRBD1,few,TGTGCCACCAGCAGACCGGGACAGGGTGAGCACGAGCAGTACTTC,CATSRPGQGEHEQYF
TRBJ2-5,TRBV6-5,.,many,TGTGCCAGCAGTTACTCGATAGGGTGGGAGGGGGTAGGGGTCCAAGAGACCCAGTACTTC,CASSYSIGWEGVGVQETQYF
TRBJ2-5,TRBV7-2,.,.,TGTGCCAGCAGCTTAGCCGAGGGGTCGGAGACCCAGTACTTC,CASSLAEGSETQYF
TRBJ1-6,TRBV20-1,.,few,TGCAGTGCTAGAGATAGGAACGGGCCTAATTCACCCCTCCACTTT,CSARDRNGPNSPLHF
TRBJ1-2,TRBV5-1,.,many,TGCGCCAGCAGCTTGGGACCTGGGGACTATGGCTACACCTTC,CASSLGPGDYGYTF
TRBJ1-1,TRBV7-2,.,many,TGTGCCAGCAGCCCCGGCTCGTGGGTGAACACTGAAGCTTTCTTT,CASSPGSWVNTEAFF
TRBJ1-3,TRBV2,.,many,TGTGCCAGCGGGGGGGACATCAGGCCCTCTGGAAACACCATATATTTT,CASGGDIRPSGNTIYF
TRBJ2-1,TRBV7-9,TRBD2,many,TGTGCCAGCAGCCCCTTAGCGGGAGCGTCCAATGAGCAGTTCTTC,CASSPLAGASNEQFF
TRBJ1-5,TRBV6-1,TRBD1,many,TGTGCCAGCATTCGGACAGGGCTAAGCAATCAGCCCCAGCATTTT,CASIRTGLSNQPQHF